The 9 T cell receptor beta chains below come from one sample, sequenced in a study of T cells in Graves' hyperthyroidism and ophthalmopathy. Amplification yielded TCR beta CDR3 regions, with RNA transcripts as the source. The TCR CDR3 first-round RT-PCR relied on the HTBI primer set. TCRdb reprocessed the multiplex PCR reads with MiXCR, giving one entry per CDR3 protein. The table records 490,000 or so distinct CDR3 sequences, about 20% of them present only once. Sequencing used blood. The receptors here all came from a woman aged 70-85 years with Graves' ophthalmopathy.

The chain uses TRBV14 and TRBJ2-5; D not resolved. CDR1 and CDR2 from the germline V gene are SGHDN and FVKESK. CDR3 size: 16 residues. V was clipped by 0 bases and J by 4 bases, with 15 bases between them. This CDR3 is CASSQDVGVSGETQYF. The CDR3, as DNA: TGTGCCAGCAGCCAAGATGTTGGGGTCTCGGGAGAGACCCAGTACTTC.

The J gene is TRBJ1-2, the V gene TRBV7-3, with 8 bases matching TRBD1. There are 15 residues in the CDR3. Germline V CDR1 and CDR2: SGHTA, FQGTGA. Losses at the gene ends were 2 bases for V and 4 bases for J; bases not matched to a gene: 6. The CDR3 DNA follows: TGTGCCAGCAGCTTACAGGGGGCTTCGAGCTATGGCTACACCTTC. This encodes CASSLQGASSYGYTF. The complete variable domain, with remaining parts taken from reference TRBV7-3 and TRBJ1-2, reads GAGVSQTPSNKVTEKGKYVELRCDPISGHTALYWYRQSLGQGPEFLIYFQGTGAADDSGLPNDRFFAVRPEGSVSTLKIQRTERGDSAVYLCASSLQGASSYGYTFGSGTRLTVV.

V gene TRBV7-2 combines with J gene TRBJ1-2; no clear D gene. Germline CDR1 reads SGHTA; CDR2 reads FQGNSA. The V end was cut by 5 bases, the J end by 3 bases, with 7 bases between. This CDR3 contains 12 residues. The CDR3: CASSPTDYGYTF. In DNA form, the CDR3 reads TGTGCCAGCAGCCCCACGGACTATGGCTACACCTTC.

As for this clonotype: Possible read error: a much larger clone is one base away. V gene TRBV28 combines with J gene TRBJ2-1; D is perhaps TRBD1 (5 bases). Germline V gene data show CDR1 as MDHEN and CDR2 as SYDVKM. The CDR3 consists of 16 residues. V was shortened by 11 bases and J by 8 bases, with 28 bases between the two germline ends. The DNA for the CDR3 is TGTGCCTGCACCACTCCAGGGTTTTCGCGGCTGGATGAGCAGTTCTTC. It encodes CACTTPGFSRLDEQFF. Looking up the rest from reference TRBV28 and TRBJ2-1 gives the full variable domain: DVKVTQSSRYLVKRTGEKVFLECVQDMDHENMFWYRQDPGLGLRLIYFSYDVKMKEKGDIPEGYSVSREKKERFSLILESASTNQTSMYLCACTTPGFSRLDEQFFGPGTRLTVL.

V is TRBV6-2 or TRBV6-3 and J is TRBJ2-5; D may be TRBD1 or TRBD2 (6 bases each). Germline V gene lookup returns CDR1 MNHEY and CDR2 SVGEGT. The CDR3 totals 14 residues. Trimming stripped 5 bases from V and 1 base from J, with 11 bases between. CDR3 loop: CASSQQGGQETQYF. Written as DNA, the CDR3 is TGTGCCAGCAGTCAACAGGGAGGCCAAGAGACCCAGTACTTC.

The J gene is TRBJ2-1, the V gene TRBV2; D unresolved. V was pared by 7 bases and J by 10 bases, with 11 bases between. The CDR3 sequence is 11 residues long. Germline V gene data show CDR1 as SNHLY and CDR2 as FYNNEI. The CDR3, as DNA: TGTGCCAGCAATGGCCTGGGGGAGCAGTTCTTC. Protein product: CASNGLGEQFF.

With regard to this clonotype: A read error may be the cause here, since a much bigger clone is one base away. The chain is built from TRBV12-3 or TRBV12-4 and TRBJ2-5; 9 bases match TRBD1. The CDR3 consists of 16 residues. The V segment lost 4 bases and the J segment 6 bases; nucleotides outside the gene matches: 12. CDR3 loop: CASSSRLGTGLKTQYF. In DNA, the CDR3 is TGTGCCAGCAGTTCGCGCCTGGGGACAGGGTTAAAGACCCAGTACTTC.

This clonotype was seen many times. The chain uses TRBV7-2 and TRBJ2-3; D not certain. This CDR3 has 12 residues. V was cut by 5 bases and J by 7 bases, with 10 bases left in between. Germline V gives CDR1 SGHTA, CDR2 FQGNSA. The CDR3 nucleotides read TGTGCCAGCAGCATCGGCAGGAATACGCAGTATTTT. This sequence encodes CASSIGRNTQYF.

This clonotype was seen only a few times. The CDR3, as DNA: TGTGCCAGCAGCTTAGGTGCCGGGACGGCCTTTTCCGAGCAGTACTTC. Translated, it gives CASSLGAGTAFSEQYF. The chain is built from TRBV7-2 and TRBJ2-7; D may correspond to TRBD1 or TRBD2 (5 bases each). This CDR3 has 16 residues. V was trimmed by 1 base and J by 6 bases, leaving 19 bases between them. Germline lookup yields CDR1 SGHTA and CDR2 FQGNSA.